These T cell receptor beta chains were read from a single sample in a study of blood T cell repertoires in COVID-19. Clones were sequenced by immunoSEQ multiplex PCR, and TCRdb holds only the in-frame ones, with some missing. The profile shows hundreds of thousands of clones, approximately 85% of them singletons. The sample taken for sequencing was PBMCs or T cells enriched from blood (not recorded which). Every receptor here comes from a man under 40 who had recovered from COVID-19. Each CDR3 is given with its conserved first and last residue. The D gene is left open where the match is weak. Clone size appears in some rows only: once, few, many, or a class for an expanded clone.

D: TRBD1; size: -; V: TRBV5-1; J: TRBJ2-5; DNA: TGCGCCAGCAGCCGAGAGGACAGGATAGAGACCCAGTACTTC; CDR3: CASSREDRIETQYF
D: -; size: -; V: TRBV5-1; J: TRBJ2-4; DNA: TGCGCCAGCAAAAACAGGAGTGGCGGAAACATTCAGTACTTC; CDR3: CASKNRSGGNIQYF
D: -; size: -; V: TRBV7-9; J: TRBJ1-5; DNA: TGTGCCAGCAGCGAGGGGGGGAACAATCAGCCCCAGCATTTT; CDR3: CASSEGGNNQPQHF
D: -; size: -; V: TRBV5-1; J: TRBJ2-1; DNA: TGCGCCAGCGCCCTGGGGGGAGTCCACAATGAGCAGTTCTTC; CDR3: CASALGGVHNEQFF
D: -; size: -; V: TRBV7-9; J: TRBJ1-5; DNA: TGTGCCAGCAGCTTAGTAGGGGATCAGCCCCAGCATTTT; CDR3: CASSLVGDQPQHF
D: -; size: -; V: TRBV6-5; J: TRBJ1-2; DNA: TGTGCCAGCACCCGGGGGAGCTCGGGCTACACCTTC; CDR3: CASTRGSSGYTF
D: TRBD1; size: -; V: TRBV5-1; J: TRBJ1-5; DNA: TGCGCCAGCAGCTTCCAGGGGGGAGACAATCAGCCCCAGCATTTT; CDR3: CASSFQGGDNQPQHF
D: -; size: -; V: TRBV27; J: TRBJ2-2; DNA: TGTGCCAGCAGTTTATCGAACCGGGGAAGTATTCGGGAGCTGTTTTTT; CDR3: CASSLSNRGSIRELFF
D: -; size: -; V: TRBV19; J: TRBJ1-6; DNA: TGTGCCAGTAGTGCGAGAGGCCGAGGTTCACCCCTCCACTTT; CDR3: CASSARGRGSPLHF
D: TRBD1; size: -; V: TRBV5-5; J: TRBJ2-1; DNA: TGTGCCAGCAGCTCGGGACAGGGGGTGTACAATGAGCAGTTCTTC; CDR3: CASSSGQGVYNEQFF
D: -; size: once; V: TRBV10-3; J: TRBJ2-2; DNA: TGTGCCATCAGTGAGTGGGCGCAGGGGCCCACCGGGGAGCTGTTTTTT; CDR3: CAISEWAQGPTGELFF